One TCR beta chain is described in this entry. It has no known antigen specificity. No much larger clone exists at a distance of one base, and base qualities are not known. The data originate from a study of blood T cell repertoires in COVID-19 (dated by TCRdb to between 2020 and 2021). Study-wide context: Samples from collaborators originated in the United States, Italy and Spain and spanned both the acute and convalescent phases of COVID-19. The material from the prospective study consisted of cDNA or gDNA derived from T cells, B-cell-depleted T cells, or PBMCs. Subjects who had been exposed to COVID-19, were actively infected with it, or had recovered from it provided the deeply sampled blood TCRbeta repertoires that made up the dataset. A freely available public database, intended as a resource for researchers studying the immune response to SARS-CoV-2, is where the repertoires were released. Samples were obtained from the ongoing ImmuneRACE study (first 160 participants) and from 1,254 subjects provided by 6 global collaborators. The sample metadata nearly always contained a de-identified subject ID, COVID-19 status, age in years and sex. HLA class I and class II types, where available, came from metadata supplied by the sample provider rather than from assay-based typing. Paper-wide results and their limitations: The quantity of clinical and demographic metadata differed by source and by participant and was supplied without curation.

TCRbeta CDR3 regions were amplified from genomic DNA using the immunoSEQ Assay, a bias-controlled multiplex PCR. Concerning the study's data processing: The number of nucleated cells in each sample was estimated by amplification of reference gene primers within the assay. Sequence reads were collapsed and filtered to measure the absolute abundance of every unique TCRbeta CDR3 rearrangement. For each sample, productive Simpson clonality was calculated as the square root of Simpson's diversity index across productive rearrangements. In TCRdb, the immuneACCESS table is reduced to in-frame sequences with V and J assigned. These tables do not hold every clone; where another copy was compared, an unresolved V gene accounts for under half, and the others remain unexplained. That table is the source of V, J and clone size, and D and trimming were worked out from the DNA. The sample includes more than 150,000 clones, with 84% observed a single time. The top ten constitute approximately 7.3% of the sample.

Collaborating institutions collected whole blood in K2EDTA tubes following their own protocols. For TCRbeta analysis, collaborators shipped samples in one of three forms: frozen whole blood, isolated PBMCs, or DNA extracted from either of those sample types. At the junction V is shortened by 6 bases and J by 7 bases; bases outside the gene matches: 22. The CDR3 starts with the cysteine, ends with the phenylalanine, and has 19 residues. This entry keeps only the CDR3 DNA: 57 bases, framed from base 1. Sequencing was carried out using peripheral blood. This TCR derives from a human donor in a cohort sampled during active COVID-19. The V gene is TRBV5-3 and the J gene is TRBJ1-3, with 10 bases in between that match TRBD1. TRBV5-3 is treated as an ORF (open reading frame) with a function not yet certain. The CDR3 protein is CARTSDRGLWRCPGNTIYF. The DNA is TGTGCCAGAACCTCTGACAGGGGGCTCTGGAGGTGTCCCGGGAACACCATATATTTT.